This T cell receptor (beta chain) was documented in a study of graft-versus-host responses after intestinal transplantation. The wider study: Multivisceral, liver-intestinal, or isolated intestinal grafts went to recipients. After anti-thymocyte globulin induction, recipients took tacrolimus and steroids for two to three years. Overall study findings and caveats: Marrow from the recipient contained GvH clones, some of which had appeared first in ileum or blood.

The CDR3 runs to 14 residues. With 4 bases clipped from V and 1 base from J, the junction kept 2 bases outside the gene matches. Germline CDR1 is LNHDA and CDR2 is SQIVND (reference sequence). The repertoire was sequenced with immunoSEQ multiplex PCR; TCRdb's copy has only in-frame clones and lacks some. The sample has about 85,000 clones, 80% to 85% seen once. On this clone: Its antigen is unknown.

Sequences were derived from unstimulated CD4+ T cells sorted from spleen or lymph node cells, sampled before intestinal transplant. V gene TRBV19 combines with J gene TRBJ2-5, with 8 bases fitting TRBD2. The clonotype was recovered from a human donor who received an intestinal transplant. The CDR3 protein is CASSKRGTQETQYF. The CDR3, as DNA: TGTGCCAGTAGTAAGCGGGGGACCCAAGAGACCCAGTACTTC.